This T cell receptor beta chain was retrieved from a study of blood T cell repertoires in COVID-19. As for the study in general: From the United States, Italy and Spain came samples of acute and convalescent COVID-19.

Trimming took 0 bases from V and 4 from J; bases not matched to a gene: 3. This CDR3 is built from 15 residues. Per germline, CDR1 MNHEY and CDR2 SMNVEV (reference sequence). Clones were read by immunoSEQ multiplex PCR, and TCRdb kept only the in-frame ones, dropping some. Among more than 150,000 clones, approximately 80% were seen once, and the ten largest hold over 10%. The specimen was peripheral blood. V gene TRBV27 combines with J gene TRBJ2-1, with 7 positions matching TRBD1. This TCR was sampled from a man between 65 and 85 years old who had recovered from COVID-19. CDR3 protein: CASSLSTGVYNEQFF. The CDR3 nucleotides read TGTGCCAGCAGTTTATCTACAGGGGTGTACAATGAGCAGTTCTTC.